One T cell receptor beta chain is described in this entry. The antigen is undetermined. CDR3 length: 15 residues. CDR1 and CDR2 from the germline V gene are SGHTA and FQGNSA. V was cut by 3 bases and J by 3 bases, with 13 bases left in between. Reverse transcription of 0.5 to 1 ug RNA was performed with random hexamers. immunoSEQ multiplex PCR amplified TCR beta CDR3 across 54 Vbeta, 13 Jbeta. TCRdb fed the immunoSEQ multiplex PCR reads into MiXCR, producing one record per CDR3 protein. The table shows some 170,000 distinct CDR3 sequences, with about 95% occurring only once. The sample is drawn from a study of CD8 T cells in Susac syndrome. Study conclusions and caveats: The number of individuals included in the study's TCR sequencing and HLA analysis was acknowledged as relatively small.

FACS was used to enrich TEMRA cells, whereas the CD8+ and CD4+ T cells were obtained by negative isolation. Sequenced: CD4+ T cells from PBMCs. This TCR was sampled from a human donor in good health. The V gene is TRBV7-2, the J gene TRBJ2-3, with D perhaps matching TRBD1 (6 bases). CDR3 in amino acids: CASSLRQGWTDTQYF. The DNA of the CDR3 is TGTGCCAGCAGCTTGAGGCAGGGGTGGACAGATACGCAGTATTTT.